The 27 T cell receptor beta chains below were found in one sample sequenced in a study of blood T cell repertoires in COVID-19. Only in-frame clones appear in the TCRdb table, and some are missing; sequencing was by immunoSEQ multiplex PCR. The table includes 180,000 or so clones, about 88% detected once. The sample comprised peripheral blood. Receptors originate from a man younger than 30 with acute or convalescent COVID-19.

This chain links TRBV5-1 with TRBJ2-2; TRBD2 matches 10 bases. CDR3 length equals 15 residues. Germline V gene lookup returns CDR1 SGHRS and CDR2 YFSETQ. The V segment lost 6 bases and the J segment 3 bases; nucleotides outside the gene matches: 5. This chain's CDR3 is CASNPSGGDTGELFF. CDR3 sequence (DNA): TGCGCCAGCAACCCGAGCGGGGGGGACACCGGGGAGCTGTTTTTT.

The gene calls are TRBV10-2 and TRBJ2-3; D might be TRBD2 (7 bases). The CDR3 runs 16 residues. Between the trimmed V and J ends, which lost 0 bases and 4 bases, there was a span of 14 bases. Germline V gene data show CDR1 as WSHSY and CDR2 as SAAADI. This CDR3 is CASSESFRGASDTQYF. The DNA of the CDR3 is TGCGCCAGCAGTGAGTCTTTCCGGGGGGCTTCAGATACGCAGTATTTT.

The rearrangement links TRBV30 to TRBJ1-4; D uncertain. Germline V lookup: CDR1 GTSNPN, CDR2 SVGIG (reference sequence). Trimming removed 2 bases from V and 11 bases from J, with 9 bases in between. The CDR3 is 11 amino acids. The CDR3 nucleotides read TGTGCCTGGAGTCGGTTTGAGAAACTGTTTTTT. It codes for CAWSRFEKLFF.

This clone was observed a single time. This chain joins TRBV30 and TRBJ2-5; 10 positions match TRBD2. This CDR3 is built from 14 residues. The V and J ends lost 4 bases and 7 bases, in that order; junction bases with no gene match: 9. The V gene's germline CDR1 is GTSNPN and CDR2 SVGIG (reference sequence). CDR3 coding DNA: TGTGCCTGGAAGGAGGCTAGCGGGGGCGGGACCCAGTACTTC. Translating gives CAWKEASGGGTQYF.

This chain connects TRBV7-9 to TRBJ2-7; 9 nucleotides line up with TRBD1. Trimming took 5 bases from V and 4 from J; bases not matched to a gene: 3. The germline V gene has CDR1 SEHNR and CDR2 FQNEAQ (reference sequence). CDR3 length: 13 amino acids. In DNA, the CDR3 is TGTGCCAGCAGCATTGGACAGGGGTACGAGCAGTACTTC. Residues: CASSIGQGYEQYF. Full variable domain (rest looked up from reference TRBV7-9 and TRBJ2-7): DTGVSQNPRHKITKRGQNVTFRCDPISEHNRLYWYRQTLGQGPEFLTYFQNEAQLEKSRLLSDRFSAERPKGSFSTLEIQRTEQGDSAMYLCASSIGQGYEQYFGPGTRLTVT.

The rearrangement uses TRBV30 and TRBJ1-5; D is undetermined. The germline V gene has CDR1 GTSNPN and CDR2 SVGIG (reference sequence). This CDR3 is 13 amino acids long. The V end was cut by 1 base, the J end by 4 bases, with 8 bases between. This CDR3 reads CAWSEHENQPQHF. Written as DNA, the CDR3 is TGTGCCTGGAGTGAACATGAAAATCAGCCCCAGCATTTT.

The chain links TRBV27 to TRBJ2-5; the D is unclear. Trimming cost V 6 bases and J 0 bases, with 8 bases left between them. CDR1 MNHEY and CDR2 SMNVEV come from the germline V gene (reference sequence). The CDR3 is made up of 13 amino acids. CDR3 loop: CASRPINQETQYF. The CDR3 region has the DNA TGTGCCAGCAGACCTATAAACCAAGAGACCCAGTACTTC.

This clone has only one observation. This sequence joins TRBV3-1 (or the pseudogene TRBV3-2) and TRBJ2-1, with TRBD1 matching over 7 bases. Germline assignment: CDR1 LGHDT and CDR2 YNNKEL (reference sequence). V dropped 1 base and J dropped 6; count of bases not matched to a gene: 3. The CDR3 has 14 residues. The DNA for the CDR3 is TGTGCCAGCAGCCAAGCACAGGGGTCCAATGAGCAGTTCTTC. Translation: CASSQAQGSNEQFF.

This CDR3 reads CASSLAPGGHGYTF. The CDR3 bases are TGTGCCAGCAGCTTGGCCCCAGGGGGGCATGGCTACACCTTC. This sequence joins TRBV5-8 and TRBJ1-2; 7 bases align to TRBD1. Germline V lookup: CDR1 SGHTS, CDR2 YDEGEE. This CDR3 region has 14 residues. V shed 0 bases, J shed 6 bases, and the junction held 5 bases outside the gene matches.

The chain links TRBV7-3 to TRBJ1-3; D ambiguous. Per the germline V gene, CDR1 is SGHTA and CDR2 is FQGTGA. CDR3 length equals 15 residues. V lost 4 bases and J 1 base, leaving 11 bases between the germline ends. In DNA form, the CDR3 reads TGTGCCAGCAGCTCCTCTAGGAGGTCTGGAAACACCATATATTTT. Translated, it gives CASSSSRRSGNTIYF.

V usage is TRBV4-1 and J usage is TRBJ1-4, with 9 nucleotides matching TRBD1. The CDR3 contains 19 residues. CDR1 is MGHRA, CDR2 YSYEKL, per germline. V shed 0 bases, J shed 2 bases, and the junction held 10 bases outside the gene matches. CDR3 region: CASSQERTGVFGTNEKLFF. The CDR3, as DNA: TGCGCCAGCAGCCAAGAGCGGACAGGGGTGTTTGGGACTAATGAAAAACTGTTTTTT.

V usage is TRBV9 and J usage is TRBJ2-3; 9 nucleotides line up with TRBD2. V shed 1 base and J 8 bases; nucleotides not matched to a gene: 8. The length of the CDR3 is 15 residues. Germline assignment: CDR1 SGDLS and CDR2 YYNGEE. The chain's CDR3 is CASSVSASGIGTQYF. The DNA for the CDR3 is TGTGCCAGCAGCGTATCTGCTAGCGGGATAGGTACGCAGTATTTT.

The J gene is TRBJ1-1, the V gene TRBV30; TRBD1 might be the D (5 bases). V was clipped by 2 bases and J by 1 base, with 8 bases between them. This CDR3 has 13 residues. Germline CDR1 is GTSNPN and CDR2 is SVGIG (reference sequence). DNA of the CDR3: TGTGCCTGGAGTCAGGGCCCGAACACTGAAGCTTTCTTT. It translates to CAWSQGPNTEAFF.

This clone was observed once. V and J are TRBV28 and TRBJ1-4; 9 nucleotides agree with TRBD1. From germline, CDR1 is MDHEN and CDR2 SYDVKM. V lost 5 bases, J lost 6 bases, and 10 bases stayed unmatched. The CDR3 totals 16 residues. The CDR3 protein is CASSMTRDREYEKLFF. As DNA, the CDR3 is TGTGCCAGCAGTATGACACGGGACAGGGAGTATGAAAAACTGTTTTTT.

In this sample, this clone turned up once. The chain combines TRBV4-1 with TRBJ1-2; 10 positions agree with TRBD1. J was trimmed by 5 bases and V by 4 bases; bases with no gene match: 1. Germline V gene data show CDR1 as MGHRA and CDR2 as YSYEKL. CDR3 length: 13 residues. Here the CDR3 DNA reads TGCGCCAGCAGCCGGGACAGGGGATATGGCTACACCTTC. Protein: CASSRDRGYGYTF.

The chain recombines TRBV2 with TRBJ1-2; 10 bases agree with TRBD1. This CDR3 region has 17 residues. Germline-derived CDR1 and CDR2 are SNHLY and FYNNEI. V shed 6 bases and J 3 bases; nucleotides not matched to a gene: 13. The CDR3 loop is CASSAGTGVDGDYGYTF. The CDR3, as DNA: TGTGCCAGCAGCGCCGGGACAGGGGTAGACGGGGACTATGGCTACACCTTC.

The chain carries TRBV19 and TRBJ1-5, with 7 bases identical to TRBD1. Germline V lookup: CDR1 LNHDA, CDR2 SQIVND (reference sequence). The CDR3 sequence is 14 residues long. With 9 bases clipped from V and 1 base from J, the junction kept 6 bases outside the gene matches. The CDR3 DNA reads as TGTGCCAGCAGGGGGTGGGAGAGCAATCAGCCCCAGCATTTT. Translation: CASRGWESNQPQHF. Together with reference TRBV19 and TRBJ1-5, the CDR3 gives the full variable domain: DGGITQSPKYLFRKEGQNVTLSCEQNLNHDAMYWYRQDPGQGLRLIYYSQIVNDFQKGDIAEGYSVSREKKESFPLTVTSAQKNPTAFYLCASRGWESNQPQHFGDGTRLSIL.

J is TRBJ2-2 and V is TRBV7-9, with TRBD1 matching over 10 bases. The CDR3 loop spans 16 amino acids. Trimming cost V 5 bases and J 3 bases; bases outside gene matches: 6. Per the germline V gene, CDR1 is SEHNR and CDR2 is FQNEAQ (reference sequence). CDR3 sequence (DNA): TGTGCCAGCAGCCCAGCCGGGACAGGGGACACCGGGGAGCTGTTTTTT. This codes for CASSPAGTGDTGELFF.

This rearrangement joins TRBV6-5 to TRBJ1-2, with 9 bases matching TRBD1. This CDR3 contains 13 residues. V shed 6 bases and J 8 bases; nucleotides not matched to a gene: 7. From germline, CDR1 is MNHEY and CDR2 SVGAGI. The CDR3 nucleotides are TGTGCCAGCAGCCCACAGGGGGCACAGGGCTACACCTTC. This encodes CASSPQGAQGYTF.

Only a few counts were recorded for this clone. The J gene is TRBJ2-7, the V gene TRBV15; D is ambiguous. CDR1 is LNHNV, CDR2 YYDKDF, per germline (reference sequence). The ends were cut back, 8 bases at V and 2 bases at J, with 19 bases in the middle. CDR3 length: 15 amino acids. The CDR3 sequence: CATSNPDSFPYEQYV. Written as DNA, the CDR3 is TGTGCCACCTCCAATCCAGACTCGTTCCCCTACGAGCAGTACGTC.

The gene calls are TRBV6-1 and TRBJ1-4; 9 nucleotides agree with TRBD1. CDR1 and CDR2 (germline): MNHNS, SASEGT. V was pared by 2 bases and J by 4 bases, with 5 bases of the junction left unmatched. The CDR3 has 16 residues. The CDR3, as DNA: TGTGCCAGCAGTGAATGGACAGGGGACCTTAATGAAAAACTGTTTTTT. Translating gives CASSEWTGDLNEKLFF.

This chain connects TRBV5-1 to TRBJ1-1; a weak D match, TRBD1 (5 bases). Germline-derived CDR1 and CDR2 are SGHRS and YFSETQ. The CDR3 is 17 residues long. V shed 3 bases and J shed 5 bases, with 23 bases lying between them. The CDR3 protein is CASSSARGSLIFTEAFF. The CDR3 DNA is TGCGCCAGCAGCTCGGCAAGGGGATCGCTTATATTTACTGAAGCTTTCTTT.

This chain joins TRBV19 and TRBJ1-5, with 10 positions matching TRBD1. Germline assignment: CDR1 LNHDA and CDR2 SQIVND (reference sequence). The CDR3 sequence is 18 residues long. V lost 6 bases and J lost 6; bases outside the gene matches: 17. CDR3 in DNA: TGTGCCAGTAGCAAGGGTTCCGGGACAGGGGTTGCAAGTCAGCCCCAGCATTTT. Protein sequence: CASSKGSGTGVASQPQHF.

The chain combines TRBV7-6 with TRBJ1-1; 7 nucleotides line up with TRBD1. V shed 5 bases, J shed 2 bases, and the junction held 5 bases outside the gene matches. This CDR3 has 14 amino acids. Germline CDR1 and CDR2: SGHVS and FNYEAQ. CDR3: CASSPGQVNTEAFF. The CDR3 nucleotides read TGTGCCAGCAGCCCCGGACAGGTTAACACTGAAGCTTTCTTT. Full variable domain (missing parts from reference TRBV7-6 and TRBJ1-1): GAGVSQSPRYKVTKRGQDVALRCDPISGHVSLYWYRQALGQGPEFLTYFNYEAQQDKSGLPNDRFSAERPEGSISTLTIQRTEQRDSAMYRCASSPGQVNTEAFFGQGTRLTVV.

The V gene is TRBV7-9, the J gene TRBJ2-1, with 12 bases that match TRBD2. Germline CDR1 is SEHNR and CDR2 is FQNEAQ (reference sequence). V trimming: 7 bases; J trimming: 3 bases; junction bases outside the gene matches: 7. The CDR3 is 16 residues long. CDR3 region: CASTPRLAGDYNEQFF. CDR3 nucleotide sequence: TGTGCCAGCACTCCTAGACTAGCGGGGGACTACAATGAGCAGTTCTTC.

V is TRBV18 and J is TRBJ2-7; a possible D gene is TRBD1 (7 bases). This CDR3 is 15 amino acids long. CDR1 and CDR2 (germline): KGHSH, LQKENI. Trimming cost V 5 bases and J 0 bases, with 14 bases left between them. CDR3 nucleotide sequence: TGTGCCAGCTCATTAGGAGGGACAGCCTCCTACGAGCAGTACGTC. This translates into CASSLGGTASYEQYV.

The J gene is TRBJ2-1, the V gene TRBV3-1 (or the pseudogene TRBV3-2), with TRBD2 identical over 10 bases. CDR1 and CDR2 from the germline V gene are LGHDT and YNNKEL (reference sequence). V lost 0 bases to trimming and J lost 10 bases; unmatched junction nucleotides: 3. This CDR3 has 14 residues. CDR3 sequence (DNA): TGTGCCAGCAGCCAAGAACTAGCGGGGACCGAGCAGTTCTTC. Amino acids: CASSQELAGTEQFF.